This T cell receptor (beta chain) was identified in a study of T cells in localized non-small cell lung cancer. This CDR3 region has 17 residues. Trimming removed 0 bases from V and 1 base from J, with 14 bases in between. Germline CDR1 and CDR2: LGHNA and YSLEER. The data were produced by immunoSEQ multiplex PCR, yet TCRdb's version contains in-frame clones alone and is incomplete. There are around 19,000 clones in the sample; around 87% occur only once, and 9.5% to 15% lies in the top ten. Study-level points and caveats: Appearances in adjacent lung were noted for a median around 55 of the top 100 tumor clones.

This clone appeared a few times. Antigen unknown. The receptor comes from a man aged 40-75 years with stage II squamous cell lung carcinoma. This specimen was PBMCs, taken before any cancer treatment. The J gene is TRBJ2-3, the V gene TRBV4-3; D is ambiguous. The CDR3 DNA is TGCGCCAGCAGCCAAGATTTGGATGAAGGTCGCACAGATACGCAGTATTTT. Protein product: CASSQDLDEGRTDTQYF.